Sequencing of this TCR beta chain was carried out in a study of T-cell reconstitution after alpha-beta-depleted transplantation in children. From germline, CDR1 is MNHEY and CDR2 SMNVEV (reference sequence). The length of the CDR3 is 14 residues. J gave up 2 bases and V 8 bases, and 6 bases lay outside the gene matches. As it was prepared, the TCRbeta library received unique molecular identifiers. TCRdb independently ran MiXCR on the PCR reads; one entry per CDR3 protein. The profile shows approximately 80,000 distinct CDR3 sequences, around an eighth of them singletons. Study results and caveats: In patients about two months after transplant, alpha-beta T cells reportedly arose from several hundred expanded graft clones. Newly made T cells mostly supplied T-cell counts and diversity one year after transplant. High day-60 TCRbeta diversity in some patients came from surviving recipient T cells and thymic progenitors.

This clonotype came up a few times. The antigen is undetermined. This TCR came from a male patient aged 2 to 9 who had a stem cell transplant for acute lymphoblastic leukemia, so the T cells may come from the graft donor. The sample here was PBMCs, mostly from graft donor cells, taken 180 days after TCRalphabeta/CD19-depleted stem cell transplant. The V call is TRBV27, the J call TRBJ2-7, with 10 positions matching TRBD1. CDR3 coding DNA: TGTGCCAGCTCTTGGGACAGGGGTCCCTACGAGCAGTACTTC. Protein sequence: CASSWDRGPYEQYF.